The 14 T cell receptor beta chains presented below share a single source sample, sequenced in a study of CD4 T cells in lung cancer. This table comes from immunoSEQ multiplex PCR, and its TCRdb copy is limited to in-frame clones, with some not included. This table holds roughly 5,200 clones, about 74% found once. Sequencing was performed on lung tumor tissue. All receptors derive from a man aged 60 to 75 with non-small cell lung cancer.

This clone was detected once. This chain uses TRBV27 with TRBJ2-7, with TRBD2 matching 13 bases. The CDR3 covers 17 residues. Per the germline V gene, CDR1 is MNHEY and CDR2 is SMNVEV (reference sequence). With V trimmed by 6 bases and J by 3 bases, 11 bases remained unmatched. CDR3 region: CASSKTLTSGRLYEQYV. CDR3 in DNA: TGTGCCAGCAGCAAAACCCTGACTAGCGGGAGGCTCTACGAGCAGTACGTC.

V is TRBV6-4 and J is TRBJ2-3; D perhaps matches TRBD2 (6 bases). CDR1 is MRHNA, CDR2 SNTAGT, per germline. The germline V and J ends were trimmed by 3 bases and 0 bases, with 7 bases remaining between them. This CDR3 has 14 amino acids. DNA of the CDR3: TGTGCCAGCAGTGAACGGGGGAGCACAGATACGCAGTATTTT. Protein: CASSERGSTDTQYF.

The DNA for the CDR3 is TGTGCTAGTGGACAGGGGGACTTTGGGTATGGCTACACCTTC. Translation: CASGQGDFGYGYTF. The rearrangement uses TRBV12-5 and TRBJ1-2; 8 nucleotides line up with TRBD1. The CDR3 totals 14 residues. The V segment lost 6 bases and the J segment 5 bases; nucleotides outside the gene matches: 8. Germline lookup yields CDR1 LGHNT and CDR2 FRNRAP.

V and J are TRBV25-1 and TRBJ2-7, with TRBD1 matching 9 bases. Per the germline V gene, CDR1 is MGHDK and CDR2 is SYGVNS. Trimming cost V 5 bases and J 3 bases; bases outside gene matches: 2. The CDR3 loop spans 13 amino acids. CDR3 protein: CASSTGQGYEQYF. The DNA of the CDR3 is TGTGCCAGCAGTACGGGACAGGGCTACGAGCAGTACTTC.

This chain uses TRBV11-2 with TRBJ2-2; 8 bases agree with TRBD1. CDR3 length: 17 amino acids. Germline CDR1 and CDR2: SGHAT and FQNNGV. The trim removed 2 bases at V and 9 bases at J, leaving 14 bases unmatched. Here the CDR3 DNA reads TGTGCCAGCAGCTTATGGGCGGGACAGGAGGTAGTACGGGAGCTGTTTTTT. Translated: CASSLWAGQEVVRELFF.

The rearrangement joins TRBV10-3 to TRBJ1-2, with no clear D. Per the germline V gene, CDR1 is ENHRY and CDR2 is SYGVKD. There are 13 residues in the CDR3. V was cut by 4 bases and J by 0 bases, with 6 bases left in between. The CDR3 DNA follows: TGTGCCATCAGTGCAGAAGCTAACTATGGCTACACCTTC. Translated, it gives CAISAEANYGYTF.

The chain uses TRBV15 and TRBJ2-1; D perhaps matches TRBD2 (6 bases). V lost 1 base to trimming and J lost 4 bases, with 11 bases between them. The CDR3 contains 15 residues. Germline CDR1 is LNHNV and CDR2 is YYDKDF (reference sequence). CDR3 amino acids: CATSRVFGTYNEQFF. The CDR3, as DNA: TGTGCCACCAGCAGAGTCTTCGGGACTTACAATGAGCAGTTCTTC.

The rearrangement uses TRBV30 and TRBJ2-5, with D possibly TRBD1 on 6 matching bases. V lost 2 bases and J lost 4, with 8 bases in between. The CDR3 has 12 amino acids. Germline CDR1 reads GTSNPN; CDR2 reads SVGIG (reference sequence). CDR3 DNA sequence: TGTGCCTGGAGTCTACAGGGAGAGACCCAGTACTTC. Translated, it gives CAWSLQGETQYF.

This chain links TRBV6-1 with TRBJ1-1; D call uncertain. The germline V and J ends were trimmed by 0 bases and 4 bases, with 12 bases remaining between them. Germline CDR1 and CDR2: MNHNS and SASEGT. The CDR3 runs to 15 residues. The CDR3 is CASSEATRNPTEAFF. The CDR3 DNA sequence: TGTGCCAGCAGTGAAGCTACCAGGAATCCCACTGAAGCTTTCTTT.

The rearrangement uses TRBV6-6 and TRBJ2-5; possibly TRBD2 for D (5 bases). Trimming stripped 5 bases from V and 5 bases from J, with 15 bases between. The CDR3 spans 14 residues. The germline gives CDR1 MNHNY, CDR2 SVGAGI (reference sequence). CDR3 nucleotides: TGTGCCAGCAGTCCGGGAATTGGCCAGGAGACCCAGTACTTC. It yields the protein CASSPGIGQETQYF.

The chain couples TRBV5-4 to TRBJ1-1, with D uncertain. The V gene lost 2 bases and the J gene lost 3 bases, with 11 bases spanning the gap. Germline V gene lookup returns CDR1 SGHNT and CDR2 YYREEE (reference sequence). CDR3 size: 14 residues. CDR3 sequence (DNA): TGTGCCAGCAGCTTAGTCGGGGTGGACACTGAAGCTTTCTTT. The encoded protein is CASSLVGVDTEAFF.

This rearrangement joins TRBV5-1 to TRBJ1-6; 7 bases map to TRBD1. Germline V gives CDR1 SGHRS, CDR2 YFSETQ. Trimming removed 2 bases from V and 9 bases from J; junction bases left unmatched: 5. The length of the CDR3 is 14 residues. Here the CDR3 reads CASSFMQGVSPLHF. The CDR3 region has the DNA TGCGCCAGCAGCTTTATGCAGGGGGTTTCACCCCTCCACTTT.

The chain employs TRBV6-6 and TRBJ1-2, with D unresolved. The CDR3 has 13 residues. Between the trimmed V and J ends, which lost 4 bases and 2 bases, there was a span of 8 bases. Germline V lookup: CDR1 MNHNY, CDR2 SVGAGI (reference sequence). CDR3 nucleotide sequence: TGTGCCAGCAGTTTCACTGAAAACTATGGCTACACCTTC. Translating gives CASSFTENYGYTF.

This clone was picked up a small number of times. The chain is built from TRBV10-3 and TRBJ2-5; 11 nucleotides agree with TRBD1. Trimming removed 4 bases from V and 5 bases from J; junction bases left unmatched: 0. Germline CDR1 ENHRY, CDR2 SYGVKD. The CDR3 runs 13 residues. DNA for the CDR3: TGTGCCATCAGTGGGACAGGGGGCGAGACCCAGTACTTC. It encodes CAISGTGGETQYF.